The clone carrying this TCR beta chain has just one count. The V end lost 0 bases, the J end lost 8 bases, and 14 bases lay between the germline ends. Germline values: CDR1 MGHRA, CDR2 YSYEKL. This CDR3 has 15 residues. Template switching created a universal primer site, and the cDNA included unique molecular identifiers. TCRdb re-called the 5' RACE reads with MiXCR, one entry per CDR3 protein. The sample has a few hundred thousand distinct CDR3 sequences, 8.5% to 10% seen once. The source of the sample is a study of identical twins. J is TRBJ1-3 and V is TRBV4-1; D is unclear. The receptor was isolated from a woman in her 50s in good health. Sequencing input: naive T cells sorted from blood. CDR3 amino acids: CASSQESGNGYTIYF. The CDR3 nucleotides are TGCGCCAGCAGCCAAGAGTCAGGAAACGGGTACACCATATATTTT.